A selection of T cell receptor beta chains follows, all from one sample in a study of graft-versus-host responses after intestinal transplantation. Here immunoSEQ multiplex PCR was the method, and the copy in TCRdb shows in-frame clones only, minus some. In the table there are about 120,000 clones, 85% to 95% of which are singletons. No antigen has been identified for these receptors. The sample consisted of unstimulated CD8+ T cells sorted from spleen or lymph node cells, taken before intestinal transplant. Receptors were obtained from a human donor who received an intestinal transplant. The CDR3 runs from the conserved cysteine through the conserved F or W. The D gene is left open where the match is weak. The size of a clone is reported for some rows only, either as once, few or many, or as a class for expanded clones.

CDR3 protein: CASSPGGGIQETQYF
CDR3 DNA: TGTGCCAGCTCACCAGGGGGGGGAATCCAAGAGACCCAGTACTTC
clone size: .
D gene: TRBD2
J gene: TRBJ2-5
V gene: TRBV18

CDR3 protein: CASSSLAVNEQYF
CDR3 DNA: TGTGCCAGCAGTTCACTAGCGGTAAACGAGCAGTACTTC
clone size: .
D gene: TRBD2
J gene: TRBJ2-7
V gene: TRBV6-1

CDR3 protein: CASSLPEGDETQYF
CDR3 DNA: TGTGCCAGCTCACTCCCGGAAGGGGACGAGACCCAGTACTTC
clone size: .
D gene: .
J gene: TRBJ2-5
V gene: TRBV18

CDR3 protein: CASSSPGRANYGYTF
CDR3 DNA: TGTGCCAGCAGTTCCCCGGGACGGGCTAACTATGGCTACACCTTC
clone size: .
D gene: .
J gene: TRBJ1-2
V gene: TRBV6-8

CDR3 protein: CAISGTGGNSNQPQHF
CDR3 DNA: TGTGCCATCAGTGGGACAGGGGGTAATAGCAATCAGCCCCAGCATTTT
clone size: .
D gene: TRBD1
J gene: TRBJ1-5
V gene: TRBV10-3

CDR3 protein: CASSQVTGRGNEQFF
CDR3 DNA: TGCGCCAGCAGCCAAGTTACAGGACGTGGCAATGAGCAGTTCTTC
clone size: .
D gene: .
J gene: TRBJ2-1
V gene: TRBV4-1

CDR3 protein: CASSYAREGRGEQYF
CDR3 DNA: TGTGCCAGCAGTTACGCGCGGGAGGGCCGTGGCGAGCAGTACTTC
clone size: few
D gene: TRBD2
J gene: TRBJ2-7
V gene: TRBV6-5

CDR3 protein: CASSLMGRRRTGELFF
CDR3 DNA: TGTGCCAGCAGCCTCATGGGGCGGAGAAGGACCGGGGAGCTGTTTTTT
clone size: .
D gene: .
J gene: TRBJ2-2
V gene: TRBV5-6

CDR3 protein: CASSRGTAYNSPLHF
CDR3 DNA: TGTGCCAGCAGCCGGGGGACAGCATATAATTCACCCCTCCACTTT
clone size: .
D gene: TRBD1
J gene: TRBJ1-6
V gene: TRBV5-5

CDR3 protein: CASSSIIRFNTGELFF
CDR3 DNA: TGTGCCAGCAGTTCAATAATAAGATTCAACACCGGGGAGCTGTTTTTT
clone size: few
D gene: .
J gene: TRBJ2-2
V gene: TRBV6-5

CDR3 protein: CASSLVETQYF
CDR3 DNA: TGTGCCAGCAGTTTGGTGGAGACCCAGTACTTC
clone size: .
D gene: .
J gene: TRBJ2-5
V gene: TRBV28

CDR3 protein: CASSQSRSYEQYF
CDR3 DNA: TGCGCCAGCAGCCAATCTCGGTCCTACGAGCAGTACTTC
clone size: .
D gene: .
J gene: TRBJ2-7
V gene: TRBV4-3

CDR3 protein: CASSQLPVDRAYEQYF
CDR3 DNA: TGCGCCAGCAGCCAGCTACCTGTGGACAGGGCCTACGAGCAGTACTTC
clone size: once
D gene: TRBD1
J gene: TRBJ2-7
V gene: TRBV4-1

CDR3 protein: CASSQHGQYEQYF
CDR3 DNA: TGTGCCAGCAGCCAACACGGACAGTACGAGCAGTACTTC
clone size: .
D gene: .
J gene: TRBJ2-7
V gene: TRBV4-2

CDR3 protein: CASSVSGSGNEQFF
CDR3 DNA: TGTGCCAGCAGCGTAAGCGGCTCCGGGAATGAGCAGTTCTTC
clone size: .
D gene: .
J gene: TRBJ2-1
V gene: TRBV9

CDR3 protein: CASSPGAGGDQPQHF
CDR3 DNA: TGTGCCAGCTCACCAGGAGCAGGGGGCGATCAGCCCCAGCATTTT
clone size: .
D gene: TRBD1
J gene: TRBJ1-5
V gene: TRBV18

CDR3 protein: CASREDRGRYNEQFF
CDR3 DNA: TGTGCCAGCAGAGAAGACAGGGGGCGGTACAATGAGCAGTTCTTC
clone size: .
D gene: TRBD1
J gene: TRBJ2-1
V gene: TRBV2

CDR3 protein: CASSIGGGYNEQFF
CDR3 DNA: TGTGCCAGCAGCATCGGTGGGGGTTACAATGAGCAGTTCTTC
clone size: .
D gene: .
J gene: TRBJ2-1
V gene: TRBV27

CDR3 protein: CSVGGAGVPYNEQFF
CDR3 DNA: TGCAGCGTTGGGGGGGCGGGAGTACCCTACAATGAGCAGTTCTTC
clone size: .
D gene: .
J gene: TRBJ2-1
V gene: TRBV29-1

CDR3 protein: CASSLRGNSYEQYF
CDR3 DNA: TGTGCCAGCTCCCTCCGGGGGAATAGTTACGAGCAGTACTTC
clone size: once
D gene: .
J gene: TRBJ2-7
V gene: TRBV28

CDR3 protein: CASSPVSSASFYNEQFF
CDR3 DNA: TGTGCCAGCAGCCCCGTCTCTAGCGCCTCCTTCTACAATGAGCAGTTCTTC
clone size: .
D gene: .
J gene: TRBJ2-1
V gene: TRBV28

CDR3 protein: CAYSSGRAIDEQFF
CDR3 DNA: TGTGCCTACTCGAGCGGGAGGGCCATCGATGAGCAGTTCTTC
clone size: .
D gene: TRBD2
J gene: TRBJ2-1
V gene: TRBV30

CDR3 protein: CASRPLGQGHYGYTF
CDR3 DNA: TGTGCCAGCAGGCCACTAGGACAGGGCCACTATGGCTACACCTTC
clone size: .
D gene: TRBD1
J gene: TRBJ1-2
V gene: TRBV27

CDR3 protein: CASSLGLGGKSSYEQYF
CDR3 DNA: TGTGCCAGCAGTTTAGGTCTCGGGGGTAAGAGCTCCTACGAGCAGTACTTC
clone size: .
D gene: .
J gene: TRBJ2-7
V gene: TRBV28

CDR3 protein: CASSSESSTSGRARYEQYF
CDR3 DNA: TGTGCCAGCAGCTCGGAAAGCTCGACTAGCGGGAGGGCCCGGTACGAGCAGTACTTC
clone size: .
D gene: TRBD2
J gene: TRBJ2-7
V gene: TRBV7-9

CDR3 protein: CAWRYRPGDTQYF
CDR3 DNA: TGTGCCTGGAGGTATCGGCCCGGAGATACGCAGTATTTT
clone size: .
D gene: .
J gene: TRBJ2-3
V gene: TRBV30

CDR3 protein: CASSLRTISYEQYF
CDR3 DNA: TGTGCCAGCAGTTTAAGGACTATCAGCTACGAGCAGTACTTC
clone size: .
D gene: .
J gene: TRBJ2-7
V gene: TRBV28

CDR3 protein: CASSYRDYNEQFF
CDR3 DNA: TGTGCCAGCAGTTATCGGGACTACAATGAGCAGTTCTTC
clone size: .
D gene: .
J gene: TRBJ2-1
V gene: TRBV6-5

CDR3 protein: CASSLEGSWNEQFF
CDR3 DNA: TGTGCCAGCAGCTTAGAAGGGAGTTGGAATGAGCAGTTCTTC
clone size: .
D gene: .
J gene: TRBJ2-1
V gene: TRBV13

CDR3 protein: CASSLGPGSSYEQYF
CDR3 DNA: TGTGCCAGCAGCTTAGGGCCCGGAAGCTCCTACGAGCAGTACTTC
clone size: .
D gene: .
J gene: TRBJ2-7
V gene: TRBV7-6

CDR3 protein: CASSWTPYEQYF
CDR3 DNA: TGTGCCAGCAGCTGGACACCTTACGAGCAGTACTTC
clone size: .
D gene: .
J gene: TRBJ2-7
V gene: TRBV11-2

CDR3 protein: CASSQATGYGYTF
CDR3 DNA: TGCGCCAGCAGCCAAGCGACAGGCTATGGCTACACCTTC
clone size: .
D gene: .
J gene: TRBJ1-2
V gene: TRBV4-3

CDR3 protein: CASSGSGTVEYSYNEQFF
CDR3 DNA: TGTGCCAGCAGCGGAAGTGGGACGGTAGAATACTCCTACAATGAGCAGTTCTTC
clone size: .
D gene: .
J gene: TRBJ2-1
V gene: TRBV9

CDR3 protein: CASRSGTGAISGNTIYF
CDR3 DNA: TGTGCCAGCAGATCCGGGACAGGGGCGATCTCTGGAAACACCATATATTTT
clone size: .
D gene: TRBD1
J gene: TRBJ1-3
V gene: TRBV28

CDR3 protein: CASSLQMNTEAFF
CDR3 DNA: TGTGCCAGCAGCCTACAGATGAACACTGAAGCTTTCTTT
clone size: .
D gene: .
J gene: TRBJ1-1
V gene: TRBV7-6

CDR3 protein: CASSVHGTETQYF
CDR3 DNA: TGTGCCAGCAGCGTACATGGTACAGAAACCCAGTACTTC
clone size: .
D gene: .
J gene: TRBJ2-5
V gene: TRBV9

CDR3 protein: CASSQGRGLAGHEQFF
CDR3 DNA: TGCGCCAGCAGCCAGGGGCGGGGACTAGCGGGACATGAGCAGTTCTTC
clone size: .
D gene: TRBD2
J gene: TRBJ2-1
V gene: TRBV4-1

CDR3 protein: CASSQSPHEAGADNEQFF
CDR3 DNA: TGTGCCAGCAGCCAAAGTCCGCATGAAGCGGGAGCGGACAATGAGCAGTTCTTC
clone size: .
D gene: TRBD2
J gene: TRBJ2-1
V gene: TRBV14

CDR3 protein: CASSPGQGRQPQHF
CDR3 DNA: TGTGCCAGCAGCCCCGGACAGGGACGCCAGCCCCAGCATTTT
clone size: .
D gene: TRBD1
J gene: TRBJ1-5
V gene: TRBV9

CDR3 protein: CATSRDASRGLNTEAFF
CDR3 DNA: TGTGCCACCAGCAGAGATGCGTCCAGGGGATTGAACACTGAAGCTTTCTTT
clone size: .
D gene: .
J gene: TRBJ1-1
V gene: TRBV15

CDR3 protein: CASSLPITEGSSTYGQYF
CDR3 DNA: TGTGCCAGCAGTCTGCCAATTACAGAGGGGTCCTCTACCTACGGGCAGTACTTC
clone size: .
D gene: .
J gene: TRBJ2-7
V gene: TRBV28

CDR3 protein: CASSIADSSNQPQHF
CDR3 DNA: TGTGCCAGCAGTATTGCGGACAGTAGCAATCAGCCCCAGCATTTT
clone size: .
D gene: .
J gene: TRBJ1-5
V gene: TRBV19

CDR3 protein: CSVAGRRTDTQYF
CDR3 DNA: TGCAGCGTTGCGGGTCGGCGCACAGATACGCAGTATTTT
clone size: .
D gene: .
J gene: TRBJ2-3
V gene: TRBV29-1

CDR3 protein: CAIGSPGLGEQYF
CDR3 DNA: TGTGCCATCGGAAGCCCCGGCCTTGGCGAGCAGTACTTC
clone size: .
D gene: .
J gene: TRBJ2-7
V gene: TRBV6-5

CDR3 protein: CASAPGGGNYGYTF
CDR3 DNA: TGTGCTAGTGCCCCTGGGGGCGGCAACTATGGCTACACCTTC
clone size: .
D gene: .
J gene: TRBJ1-2
V gene: TRBV12-5

CDR3 protein: CASSTGQVEGYTF
CDR3 DNA: TGTGCCAGCAGTACTGGACAGGTGGAAGGCTACACCTTC
clone size: once
D gene: TRBD1
J gene: TRBJ1-2
V gene: TRBV6-5

CDR3 protein: CATSPSMETQYF
CDR3 DNA: TGTGCCACCAGCCCCAGTATGGAGACCCAGTACTTC
clone size: .
D gene: .
J gene: TRBJ2-5
V gene: TRBV15

CDR3 protein: CASMGLAGFNEQFF
CDR3 DNA: TGTGCCAGCATGGGACTAGCGGGTTTCAATGAGCAGTTCTTC
clone size: .
D gene: TRBD2
J gene: TRBJ2-1
V gene: TRBV13

CDR3 protein: CSVGVEKLFF
CDR3 DNA: TGCAGCGTTGGGGTAGAAAAACTGTTTTTT
clone size: .
D gene: .
J gene: TRBJ1-4
V gene: TRBV29-1

CDR3 protein: CASSIGTGAYGYTF
CDR3 DNA: TGTGCCAGCAGCATCGGGACAGGGGCCTATGGCTACACCTTC
clone size: .
D gene: TRBD1
J gene: TRBJ1-2
V gene: TRBV9

CDR3 protein: CASSLGGMIDYGYTF
CDR3 DNA: TGTGCCAGCAGCTTGGGGGGTATGATTGACTATGGCTACACCTTC
clone size: .
D gene: .
J gene: TRBJ1-2
V gene: TRBV11-2

CDR3 protein: CASSQKPSRDRAKGANVLTF
CDR3 DNA: TGCGCCAGCAGTCAAAAGCCCTCCCGGGACAGGGCGAAGGGGGCCAACGTCCTGACTTTC
clone size: .
D gene: TRBD1
J gene: TRBJ2-6
V gene: TRBV23-1

CDR3 protein: CASSTVGEQFF
CDR3 DNA: TGTGCCAGCAGTACGGTTGGCGAGCAGTTCTTC
clone size: once
D gene: .
J gene: TRBJ2-1
V gene: TRBV6-1

CDR3 protein: CASSLAGSSYNEQFF
CDR3 DNA: TGTGCCAGCAGCTTGGCGGGGAGCTCCTACAATGAGCAGTTCTTC
clone size: .
D gene: .
J gene: TRBJ2-1
V gene: TRBV5-4